Below, one T cell receptor beta chain is given with its context. Its antigen is not yet known. The data originate from a study of alternative splicing in chronic myeloid leukemia remission (dated by TCRdb to between 2020 and 2021). Context from the whole study: RNA sequencing was used to profile peripheral blood obtained from chronic-phase CML patients at diagnosis and at remission, and the resulting profiles were compared with those of healthy donors. Nine or ten diagnostic specimens, together with matched remission specimens, were obtained from the RESIST (imatinib), ENESTxtnd (nilotinib) and PINNACLE (nilotinib plus pegylated interferon) trials. Median ages were roughly 50 years at diagnosis, under 60 at remission and around 37 for healthy controls. For the trials, the diagnostic specimens consisted of total leukocytes from peripheral blood that had been collected in EDTA. The French Persistem study supplied nine CML samples, of which seven were diagnostic and two were matched remission samples. Female/male counts of 11/5 were recorded for diagnosis samples, 8/3 for remission samples and 2/4 for controls. Trizol was used to extract total RNA from peripheral blood mononuclear cells of diagnosis, remission and control samples.

Taken with the paper, the label for time point translates to: chronic-phase CML before TKI therapy (screening/day 1). The patient cohort comprised 15 to 20 CML patients, with matched post-remission samples retrieved for a subset of them. The CDR3 goes from the cysteine to the phenylalanine over 14 residues. DNA was not recorded. Via the germline V gene (reference sequence), CDR1 is DFQATT and CDR2 SNEGSKA. What the authors observed across the whole study: At remission, blood cell composition was reshaped to resemble that of the lymphoid cell-enriched normal controls. Blood cell composition varied strongly between timepoints, moving from enrichment of myeloid progenitors at diagnosis to enrichment of mature lymphoid cells at remission.

Receptors were amplified or captured by bulk RNA-seq. The TruSeq Stranded RNA sample prep kit was used to generate libraries of poly-A-enriched mRNA from an input of roughly 0.9 ug total RNA. Paired-end sequencing was carried out on a HiSeq 2500, and each sample was sequenced in triplicate. RNA-seq read length was 125 nucleotides per mate. From the authors' description of their analysis: Reads were trimmed and aligned to hg38 using STAR v2.7, and quality control was done with FASTQC, RSeQC and multiqc. Salmon 0.14.1 was used to quantify gene expression levels as transcripts per million (TPM). Principal component analysis suggested that transcriptomic profiles were not driven by trial, library batch, sequencing batch, treatment regimen or sex. The reads, reprocessed by TCRdb, yield one row per CDR3 protein sequence and no DNA. The V and J calls follow TCRdb's processing rather than the paper's. This sample's clone table shows more than 95 distinct CDR3 sequences.

This specimen was PBMCs or total blood leukocytes (not recorded which), taken at diagnosis. This sequence was found in an adult with chronic myeloid leukemia. The chain is made from TRBV20-1 and TRBJ1-5. CDR3 loop: CSAGTQGSNQPQHF.